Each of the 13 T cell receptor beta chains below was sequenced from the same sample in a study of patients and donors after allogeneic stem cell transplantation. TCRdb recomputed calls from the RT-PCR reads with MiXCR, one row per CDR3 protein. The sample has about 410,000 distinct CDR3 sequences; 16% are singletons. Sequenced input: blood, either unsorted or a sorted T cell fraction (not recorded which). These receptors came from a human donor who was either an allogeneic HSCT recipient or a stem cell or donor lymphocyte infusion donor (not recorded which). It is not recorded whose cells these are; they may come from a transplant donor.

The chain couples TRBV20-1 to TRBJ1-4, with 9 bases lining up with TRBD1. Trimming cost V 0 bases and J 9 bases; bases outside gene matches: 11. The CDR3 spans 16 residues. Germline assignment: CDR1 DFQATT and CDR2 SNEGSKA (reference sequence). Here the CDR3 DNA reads TGCAGTGCTAGAGATCCCCACCCCGGGACAGGGAAAAAACTGTTTTTT. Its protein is CSARDPHPGTGKKLFF.

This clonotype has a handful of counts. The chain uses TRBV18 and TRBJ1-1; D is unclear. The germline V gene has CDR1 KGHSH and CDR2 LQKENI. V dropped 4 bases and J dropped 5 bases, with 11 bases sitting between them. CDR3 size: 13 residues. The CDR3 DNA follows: TGTGCCAGCTCACAGGGTAAATCAACTGAAGCTTTCTTT. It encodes CASSQGKSTEAFF.

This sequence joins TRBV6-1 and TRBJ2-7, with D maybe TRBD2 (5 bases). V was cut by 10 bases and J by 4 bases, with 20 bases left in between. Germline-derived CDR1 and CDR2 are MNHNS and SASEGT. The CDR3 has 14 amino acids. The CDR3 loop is CATSPRTLSYEQYF. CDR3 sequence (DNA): TGTGCCACGTCCCCGCGGACTCTATCGTACGAGCAGTACTTC.

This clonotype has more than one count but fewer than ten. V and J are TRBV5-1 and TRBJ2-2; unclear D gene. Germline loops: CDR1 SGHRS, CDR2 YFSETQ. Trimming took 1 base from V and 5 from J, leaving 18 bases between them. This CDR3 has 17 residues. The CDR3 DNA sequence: TGCGCCAGCAGCTTGAATCCCGACGGACCTCTTACCGGGGAGCTGTTTTTT. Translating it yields CASSLNPDGPLTGELFF. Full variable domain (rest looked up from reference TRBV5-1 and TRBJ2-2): KAGVTQTPRYLIKTRGQQVTLSCSPISGHRSVSWYQQTPGQGLQFLFEYFSETQRNKGNFPGRFSGRQFSNSRSEMNVSTLELGDSALYLCASSLNPDGPLTGELFFGEGSRLTVL.

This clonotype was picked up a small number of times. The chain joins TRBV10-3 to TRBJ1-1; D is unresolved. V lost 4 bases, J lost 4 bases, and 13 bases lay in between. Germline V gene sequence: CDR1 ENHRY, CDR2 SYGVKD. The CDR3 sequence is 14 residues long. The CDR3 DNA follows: TGTGCCATCAGTGCGAAGGGAGGGAGCACTGAAGCTTTCTTT. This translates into CAISAKGGSTEAFF.

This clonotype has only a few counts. The CDR3 nucleotides are TGTGCCAGCAGCTCAAGAGTTAGAAACACCATATATTTT. Residues: CASSSRVRNTIYF. The chain joins TRBV3-1 to TRBJ1-3; D is uncertain. CDR1 and CDR2 (germline): LGHDT, YNNKEL (reference sequence). The CDR3 length is 13 residues. The V end lost 5 bases, the J end lost 5 bases, and 10 bases lay between the germline ends.

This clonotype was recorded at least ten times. CDR3 sequence reads: CSAKPGLRTDTQYF. Here the CDR3 DNA reads TGCAGTGCTAAACCGGGACTGCGCACAGATACGCAGTATTTT. This chain connects TRBV20-1 to TRBJ2-3; D may be TRBD2 (6 bases). V lost 4 bases and J lost 1, with 12 bases in between. This CDR3 is 14 amino acids long. Looked up from germline, CDR1 is DFQATT and CDR2 is SNEGSKA (reference sequence).

CDR3 sequence reads: CASTPTGGLAKNIQYF. The DNA for the CDR3 is TGTGCCAGCACCCCCACAGGGGGGCTAGCCAAAAACATTCAGTACTTC. The V and J genes are TRBV2 and TRBJ2-4; 8 bases map to TRBD1. The CDR3 totals 16 residues. Per germline, CDR1 SNHLY and CDR2 FYNNEI. The trim removed 7 bases at V and 0 bases at J, leaving 8 bases unmatched.

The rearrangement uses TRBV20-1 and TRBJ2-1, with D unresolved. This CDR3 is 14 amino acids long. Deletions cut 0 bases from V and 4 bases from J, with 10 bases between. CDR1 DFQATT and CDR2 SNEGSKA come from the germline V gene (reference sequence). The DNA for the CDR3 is TGCAGTGCTAGAGATCTCGGTCTTTACAATGAGCAGTTCTTC. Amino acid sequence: CSARDLGLYNEQFF.

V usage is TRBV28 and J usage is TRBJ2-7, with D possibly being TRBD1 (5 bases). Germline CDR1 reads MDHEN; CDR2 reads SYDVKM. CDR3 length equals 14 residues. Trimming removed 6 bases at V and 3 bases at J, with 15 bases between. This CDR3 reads CASSLGQPGYEQYF. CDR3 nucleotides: TGTGCCAGCAGCCTCGGACAACCAGGCTACGAGCAGTACTTC.

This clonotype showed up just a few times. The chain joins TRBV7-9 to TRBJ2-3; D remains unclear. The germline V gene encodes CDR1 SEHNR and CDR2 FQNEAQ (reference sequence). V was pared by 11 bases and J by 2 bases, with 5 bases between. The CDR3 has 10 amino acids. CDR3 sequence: CAFDTDTQYF. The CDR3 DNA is TGTGCCTTTGACACAGATACGCAGTATTTT.

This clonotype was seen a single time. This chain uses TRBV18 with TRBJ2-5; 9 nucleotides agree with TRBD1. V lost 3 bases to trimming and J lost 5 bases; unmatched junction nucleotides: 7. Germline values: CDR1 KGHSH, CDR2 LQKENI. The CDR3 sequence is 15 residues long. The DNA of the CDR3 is TGTGCCAGCTCACCTCTTTACAGGGGGCTGGAGACCCAGTACTTC. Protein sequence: CASSPLYRGLETQYF.

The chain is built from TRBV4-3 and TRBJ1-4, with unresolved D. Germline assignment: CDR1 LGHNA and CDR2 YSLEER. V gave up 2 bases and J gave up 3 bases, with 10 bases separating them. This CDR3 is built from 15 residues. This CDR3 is CASSQPQDPNEKLFF. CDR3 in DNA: TGCGCCAGCAGCCAACCGCAGGACCCTAATGAAAAACTGTTTTTT.